What follows describes a single T cell receptor beta chain. Its antigen specificity is not known. Base quality data are lacking; no much larger clone is found one base away. Spanning cysteine to phenylalanine, the CDR3 consists of 14 amino acids. CDR3 DNA is the only sequence kept; it has 42 bases, read in frame from the first base. Taken from the germline V gene (reference sequence), the CDR1 and CDR2 loops are MNHEY and SMNVEV. V is shortened by 7 bases, J by 2 bases, and the region joining them spans 15 bases. The cohort was made up of 500 to 800 healthy bone marrow donors. At the time of sampling, every cohort member was nominally healthy, though immune exposures that went unrecorded were likely present. The donor tested CMV seronegative, placing the donor among the roughly 340 seronegative members of the cohort. A peripheral blood sample was collected from each donor, and TCR beta sequencing was performed on peripheral blood mononuclear cells. Genomic DNA was extracted from the blood cell samples with the Qiagen DNeasy Blood Extraction Kit.

This record comes from a study of cytomegalovirus exposure and HLA in healthy donors (dated by TCRdb to about 2017). General notes on the study: An earlier analysis of approximately 640 of the donors reported approximately 300 Gb of sequence data and some 120 million unique TCR beta sequences from 150 million to 200 million T cells. Class I and class II HLA loci were covered by the typing at four-digit resolution. Typing coverage differed by locus: A, B, C, DRB1 and DQB1 were typed in roughly 620-630 donors, DQA1 in around 500, DPA1 in roughly 590, and DPB1 in 400 to 490. Every repertoire in the discovery cohort had been generated on one and the same sequencing platform. To predict cytomegalovirus infection status, the study combined high-throughput TCR immunosequencing, statistical association of individual TCRs with disease status, and machine learning. The study aimed to test whether signatures of past pathogen exposure could be identified by cataloging public T cell receptors. In an earlier analysis of 500 to 650 of the donors, high-throughput TCR beta sequencing was used to judge whether each TCR beta V gene segment behaved as functional or pseudogenic. Because of strong linkage in the cohort, five DR-DQ haplotypes were treated as single units for association and clustering. Of the roughly 390 genotyped donors, 65% to 90% were placed in the genetic ancestry cluster associated with self-reported Caucasian donors. Donor age, sex, ethnicity and CMV serostatus were collected together with the repertoire data. A separate validation cohort of 100 to 150 different subjects was used in addition to the approximately 700-subject first cohort. A later genetic analysis took genome-wide SNP genotypes for about 65% of the 666 donors and used that subset as a discovery cohort. Across approximately 400 genotyped donors of the cohort, an average of about 250,000 unique TCR beta nucleotide sequences per donor were sequenced, and roughly 20% of those sequences were non-productive. The T cell repertoires of some 700 subjects were profiled by immunosequencing and related to cytomegalovirus serostatus. A later analysis re-analyzed previously published TCR beta repertoires from roughly 690 donors and added high-resolution HLA genotyping to study TCR occurrence patterns. In the later analysis, no new phenotypic data were used to find candidate immune exposures; instead, reliance was placed on TCR beta sequences and their occurrence across donors. An early release covering 500 to 750 HLA-typed donors comprised approximately 300 gigabases of sequencing data and 65 million to 100 million unique TCR sequences.

Libraries were made using the immunoSEQ multiplex PCR assay. For the multiplex PCR, a mixture combining 60 forward primers for TCR Vbeta segments and 13 reverse primers for TCR Jbeta segments was used. The CDR3 region of rearranged TCR beta genes was amplified from genomic DNA with a multiplex PCR assay. On the Illumina HiSeq System, the amplified TCR beta libraries were sequenced as 87-base-pair reads. In the source study's methods: A later analysis counted approximately 74 million unique TCR beta chains across the 700 or so repertoires, and about 10 million of these chains were shared by at least two donors. To remove PCR and sequencing errors, raw reads were error-corrected and collapsed into unique sequences using a nearest-neighbor algorithm that merged closely related sequences. To assign V, D and J gene segments, CDR3 sequences were aligned to IMGT reference sequences. For a sequence to be retained, at least a six-nucleotide match to both a V gene segment and a J gene segment was required. Rearrangements were called productive when the CDR3 lacked stop codons and stayed in frame with V and J; all others were non-productive. CDR3 was defined by IMGT convention, running from the second conserved V-encoded cysteine to the conserved J-encoded phenylalanine. Sequences without an unambiguous match to a single V gene segment were excluded from the earlier analysis of almost 600 of the donors. An earlier analysis of a few hundred of the donors classified V segments as functional when productive rearrangements were above 56.7% and as segregating when the standard deviation between donors was above 5%. To diagnose cytomegalovirus status from the catalog of TCR beta chain sequences, a statistical classification framework was built. A later analysis assigned V and J genes by comparing TCR nucleotide sequences with IMGT/GENE-DB human TR gene sequences. Using the TCRdist pipeline, a later analysis assigned CDR3 sequences along with most-parsimonious VDJ recombination scenarios. In a later analysis, each TCR beta chain was defined by its CDR3 amino acid sequence together with its V-gene family, and reads lacking a unique V-gene family were excluded. In a later analysis, several hundred highly shared, low-generation-probability nucleotide sequences were removed to address suspected cross-contamination and a sequencing artifact. For each public chain, a later analysis derived a clonal expansion index from normalized ranks of inferred template counts within each repertoire. A later analysis computed generation probabilities with a VDJ recombination model fitted to out-of-frame rearrangements, and checked the results against IGoR. A later analysis scored TCR-TCR, TCR-HLA and TCR-CMV co-occurrence with hypergeometric tests, applying a repertoire-size bias correction to TCR pairs. In a later analysis, false discovery rates were estimated by permuting HLA or CMV assignments 20 times. In a later analysis, co-occurring TCRs were grouped with DBSCAN, and TCRdist sequence similarity was added when clustering was performed within HLA-allele-positive subsets. Repertoires with fewer than 30,000 or more than 120,000 public chains were left out of co-occurrence clustering, as were four to six repertoires with anomalous nucleotide sharing. Entries here come from immuneACCESS through TCRdb and include only in-frame sequences with V and J called. Some clones fail to appear in such tables; in the studies checked, an unresolved V gene covers under half of the shortfall, and the cause of the remainder is unknown. V, J and clone size derive from that table, while D and trimming were established from the DNA sequence. The sample table holds under 200,000 clones, of which about 77% were seen once. 2.4% of the sample is taken by the ten largest.

On the study overall, not on this receptor specifically: In a later analysis, HLA-associated TCR beta chains showed more clonal expansion and lower generation probabilities than non-associated chains that were equally common. At a false discovery rate of 0.05, a later analysis linked fewer than 20,000 TCR beta sequences to specific HLA alleles. Three of the identified cytomegalovirus-associated TCR beta chains were confirmed in vitro to be specific for cytomegalovirus antigens. The study gave a list of some 150 TCR beta chains associated with cytomegalovirus. Because HLA typing was missing for some donors at each locus, association tests included only the typed subset. For the cohort, immune exposure information was limited to CMV serostatus. It was suggested by the authors that the approach could potentially be generalized to other disease states and immunological phenotypes. Because the 87-base-pair reads could not distinguish some IMGT-functional V segments, including TRBV6-2 and TRBV6-3, those segments were excluded. Cytomegalovirus status was reported to be diagnosed by the classifier with high specificity and sensitivity in both the original and validation cohorts. A further reported finding was that TCR beta sequences accurately predicted the HLA-A and HLA-B alleles for most subjects in the first cohort. Sequencing depth was assumed to be roughly uniform across donors in the presence/absence analyses, though that assumption may not hold. When HLA alleles, especially DR and DQ, strongly co-occurred, attributing TCR associations to individual alleles was difficult. The earlier analysis of approximately 540 of the donors excluded some 15 rarely observed V segments, including chromosome 9 orphons, because counts were too low. V-gene and J-gene trimming of TCR beta chains was associated with a missense DCLRE1C variant in a later genetic analysis, and the association was replicated in an independent cohort. According to a later analysis, most CMV-associated TCR beta chains appeared to be HLA-restricted, and the HLA associations seemed to be driven largely by CMV exposure. In an earlier analysis of approximately 590 of the donors, most TCR beta V segments appeared in productive rearrangements about 87% or about 30% of the time, broadly matching IMGT annotations. Several of the top co-occurrence clusters appeared to be linked to parvovirus B19, influenza, CMV and Epstein-Barr virus, according to a later analysis. This cohort had only TCR beta chains sequenced, and the lack of alpha or paired-chain data limited which features could be detected. Compared with the roughly 710-donor mean, donors in an Asian-associated ancestry cluster had fewer N-insertions in productive TCRs, according to a later genetic analysis. In a later analysis, TCR association rates were found to vary across HLA loci, with the most associated TCRs seen for DRB1 alleles and the fewest for HLA-C alleles. A group of highly shared sequence variants was considered likely to be a technical artifact of the sequencing pipeline. Correlated functional status among segregating V segments might reflect linkage disequilibrium, but an unknown experimental factor could not be ruled out. Most TCR sequences were seen in very few donors, while some public TCRs were found in many individuals.

This TCR was sampled from a man aged 55 to 70 in good health and CMV-seronegative. The chain joins TRBV27 to TRBJ2-7; tentative D gene TRBD1, with 6 bases matching. Sequenced input: PBMCs. The DNA is as follows: TGTGCCAGCACCTCGACGGACAGACCCTACGAGCAGTACTTC. Its protein reads: CASTSTDRPYEQYF.